A single sample gave rise to the 2 T cell receptor beta chains below, sequenced in a study of cytomegalovirus exposure and HLA in healthy donors. PCR primers comprised 60 Vbeta and 13 Jbeta primers. Generated by immunoSEQ multiplex PCR, the TCRdb table keeps only in-frame clones and is missing some. The sample carries about 190,000 clones, over 70% recorded once. The specimen sequenced was PBMCs. Receptor source: a woman in her thirties in good health and CMV-seropositive.

This clone was detected only a few times. The V gene is TRBV6-1, the J gene TRBJ2-7; possibly TRBD2 for D (6 bases). CDR3 size: 14 residues. V shed 7 bases and J shed 5 bases, with 18 bases lying between them. From germline, CDR1 is MNHNS and CDR2 SASEGT. CDR3 in DNA: TGTGCCAGCATCCGAGGAGGGAGCGGAGACGAGCAGTACTTC. Its protein product is CASIRGGSGDEQYF.

This chain uses TRBV25-1 with TRBJ2-5, with D maybe TRBD2 (5 bases). CDR3 length equals 13 residues. Germline V gene data show CDR1 as MGHDK and CDR2 as SYGVNS. V gave up 3 bases and J gave up 5 bases, with 10 bases separating them. DNA of the CDR3: TGTGCCAGCAGTGATGAGGGTTGGGAGACCCAGTACTTC. Amino acid sequence: CASSDEGWETQYF.